This paragraph covers one TCR beta chain sequence. The antigen is undetermined. The authors made TCR beta cDNA libraries by 5'RACE template switching. This switching added a universal primer site and UMIs. TCRdb re-analyzed the 5' RACE reads; it lists each CDR3 protein once, without DNA. The sample data list a few hundred thousand distinct CDR3 sequences. Germline V lookup: CDR1 LGHNA, CDR2 YNFKEQ. This CDR3 region has 14 residues. The data were obtained in a study of T cells expressing NK-cell markers. Overall study: Sorted T-cell subsets CD3+CD56+NKG2C+, CD3+CD56+NKG2C- and CD3+CD56-NKG2C+ were TCR beta-sequenced.

Study conclusions and caveats: About 1.0-7.0% of CD8+ T cells in a handful of donors belonged to dominant NKG2C+ clonotypes.

This receptor was taken from a man aged 18 to 35 in good health. The sample taken for sequencing was blood T cells: a sorted CD56 or NKG2C T cell subset, CD4+ or CD8+ T cells, or bulk PBMC T cells (not recorded which). This chain connects TRBV4-2 to TRBJ2-5; TCRdb names TRBD2, which stays unverified in the absence of DNA. The CDR3 reads CASSGTSGEETQYF.